Each of the 11 T cell receptor beta chains below was sequenced from the same sample in a study of blood T cells in healthy people across ages. Next came a second PCR, run for roughly 7 to 12 cycles, which used a sample-barcoded 5' primer along with a J-beta primer mix. MiXCR, run by TCRdb on the 5' RACE reads, gives a single entry per CDR3 protein. The sample has over a million distinct CDR3 sequences; around 59% are singletons. The sequenced sample was blood. These receptors were taken from a man between 18 and 29 years old in good health.

The V call is TRBV12-5, the J call TRBJ2-2; 16 bases are shared with TRBD2. This CDR3 region has 21 residues. The junction had 13 bases not matched to a gene; V was cut back by 3 bases and J by 3 bases. Germline loops: CDR1 LGHNT, CDR2 FRNRAP. CDR3 bases: TGTGCTAGTGGTTTCATACCGAGCATAGGGACTAGCGGGGGGGACACCGGGGAGCTGTTTTTT. Residues: CASGFIPSIGTSGGDTGELFF. Using reference TRBV12-5 and TRBJ2-2 for the parts outside the CDR3, the full variable domain is DARVTQTPRHKVTEMGQEVTMRCQPILGHNTVFWYRQTMMQGLELLAYFRNRAPLDDSGMPKDRFSAEMPDATLATLKIQPSEPRDSAVYFCASGFIPSIGTSGGDTGELFFGEGSRLTVL.

J is TRBJ2-1 and V is TRBV6-6; a possible D gene is TRBD2 (6 bases). The length of the CDR3 is 14 residues. The germline V gene encodes CDR1 MNHNY and CDR2 SVGAGI (reference sequence). CDR3 bases: TGTACCTCGACGGGACGGGGAGGTAGGAATGAGCAGTTCTTC. This translates into CTSTGRGGRNEQFF.

This chain joins TRBV10-3 and TRBJ2-1, with a tentative D call TRBD2 (6 bases). V shed 6 bases and J shed 13 bases, with 25 bases lying between them. This CDR3 has 15 amino acids. Germline V lookup: CDR1 ENHRY, CDR2 SYGVKD. The CDR3 DNA follows: TGTGCCATCAGCCGAGTTGACGGCCCTCGGGAGACCCAGTTCTTC. This gives the protein CAISRVDGPRETQFF.

The chain combines TRBV20-1 with TRBJ2-7; TRBD2 agrees at 8 bases. CDR1 is DFQATT, CDR2 SNEGSKA, per germline (reference sequence). This CDR3 has 15 residues. V lost 1 base to trimming and J lost 5 bases; unmatched junction nucleotides: 10. The CDR3 nucleotides are TGCAGTGCTAGAGTCCTCAGCGGGAGAGGACACGAGCAGTACTTC. Protein product: CSARVLSGRGHEQYF.

This chain links TRBV6-5 with TRBJ1-6; D not resolved. Germline V gene lookup returns CDR1 MNHEY and CDR2 SVGAGI. The V end was cut by 6 bases, the J end by 10 bases, with 19 bases between. The CDR3 loop spans 15 amino acids. CDR3 loop: CASSPELNMGSPLHF. DNA for the CDR3: TGTGCCAGCAGCCCGGAACTCAATATGGGGTCACCCCTCCACTTT.

The sample holds a few counts of this clonotype. V gene TRBV29-1 combines with J gene TRBJ2-6, with D perhaps TRBD1 (6 bases). The V and J ends lost 5 bases and 0 bases respectively, with 8 bases between them. In germline, CDR1 is SQVTM, CDR2 ANQGSEA. CDR3 size: 14 residues. CDR3 protein: CSVSRGSGANVLTF. The CDR3 DNA follows: TGCAGCGTTTCCAGGGGCTCTGGGGCCAACGTCCTGACTTTC.

This chain connects TRBV9 to TRBJ2-6; D is undetermined. The V end was cut by 0 bases, the J end by 0 bases, with 10 bases between. CDR3 length equals 17 residues. The V gene's germline CDR1 is SGDLS and CDR2 YYNGEE. CDR3 region: CASSVASVFSGANVLTF. The CDR3 DNA sequence: TGTGCCAGCAGCGTAGCCTCAGTCTTCTCTGGGGCCAACGTCCTGACTTTC.

Only a few counts were recorded for this clonotype. The gene calls are TRBV7-2 and TRBJ2-4; D is perhaps TRBD1 (5 bases). The CDR3 length is 11 residues. Germline V lookup: CDR1 SGHTA, CDR2 FQGNSA. V was clipped by 2 bases and J by 14 bases, with 10 bases between them. The CDR3: CASSLKNRKYF. The CDR3 nucleotides read TGTGCCAGCAGCTTAAAAAACAGGAAGTACTTC. The complete variable domain, with remaining parts taken from reference TRBV7-2 and TRBJ2-4, reads GAGVSQSPSNKVTEKGKDVELRCDPISGHTALYWYRQSLGQGLEFLIYFQGNSAPDKSGLPSDRFSAERTGGSVSTLTIQRTQQEDSAVYLCASSLKNRKYFGAGTRLSVL.

This clonotype was seen only once. The chain couples TRBV12-3 or TRBV12-4 to TRBJ2-7; the D gene could be TRBD1 or TRBD2 (6 bases each). There are 13 residues in the CDR3. V was trimmed by 6 bases and J by 7 bases, leaving 16 bases between them. The CDR3 DNA follows: TGTGCCAGCAGCGGGGGCTACTACAATGAGCAGTACTTC. This sequence encodes CASSGGYYNEQYF.

V gene TRBV12-5 combines with J gene TRBJ2-7; 9 positions agree with TRBD1. The CDR3 extends over 16 amino acids. Germline V lookup: CDR1 LGHNT, CDR2 FRNRAP. V shed 6 bases, J shed 6 bases, and the junction held 15 bases outside the gene matches. The CDR3: CASGFARTGEEGEQYF. CDR3 nucleotide sequence: TGTGCTAGTGGCTTCGCGAGGACAGGGGAAGAAGGCGAGCAGTACTTC.

The chain is built from TRBV5-5 and TRBJ1-2; no clear D. The V gene lost 6 bases and the J gene lost 4 bases, with 19 bases spanning the gap. Germline CDR1 and CDR2: SGHKS and YYEKEE (reference sequence). The CDR3 covers 15 residues. Written as DNA, the CDR3 is TGTGCCAGCACCCGAGAGTTATGGGAAGGCTATGGCTACACCTTC. It translates to CASTRELWEGYGYTF.